Listed here are 31 T cell receptor beta chains from one sample, sequenced in a study of cytomegalovirus exposure and HLA in healthy donors. The PCR contained 60 Vbeta and 13 Jbeta primers. Clones were sequenced by immunoSEQ multiplex PCR, and TCRdb holds only the in-frame ones, with some missing. This sample carries some 76,000 clones, 70% to 85% of them seen once, and the ten largest clones take 2% to 2.5%. Specimen: PBMCs. The receptors come from a woman in her fifties or sixties in good health and CMV-seronegative.

This chain links TRBV19 with TRBJ1-2; D perhaps matches TRBD1 (6 bases). Germline V CDR1 and CDR2: LNHDA, SQIVND (reference sequence). The CDR3 runs to 14 residues. The ends were cut back, 8 bases at V and 5 bases at J, with 18 bases in the middle. The CDR3 loop reads CASSQGRTQYGYTF. CDR3 nucleotides: TGTGCCAGTTCTCAGGGGAGAACTCAGTATGGCTACACCTTC.

Turning to this clone: Germline and junction disagree at one end, which may indicate a read error. The chain employs TRBV5-6 and TRBJ2-7; TRBD2 is a possible D gene (6 bases). The CDR3 has 14 amino acids. Germline CDR1 is SGHDT and CDR2 is YYEEEE. The CDR3 DNA reads TGTGCCAGCAGCTACCAGCTGGTCAAAAGACTAGTAGAGTTC. This codes for CASSYQLVKRLVEF. Together with reference TRBV5-6 and TRBJ2-7, the CDR3 gives the full variable domain: DAGVTQSPTHLIKTRGQQVTLRCSPKSGHDTVSWYQQALGQGPQFIFQYYEEEERQRGNFPDRFSGHQFPNYSSELNVNALLLGDSALYLCASSYQLVKRLVEFGPGTRLTVT.

This clone was picked up a small number of times. The gene calls are TRBV7-9 and TRBJ1-1; D gene unclear. Germline V gene lookup returns CDR1 SEHNR and CDR2 FQNEAQ (reference sequence). V lost 5 bases and J 7 bases, leaving 11 bases between the germline ends. This CDR3 is built from 12 residues. The chain's CDR3 is CASSARGDEAFF. Here the CDR3 DNA reads TGTGCCAGCAGCGCCCGGGGAGATGAAGCTTTCTTT.

The genes are TRBV6-6 and TRBJ2-1; no firm D call. The germline CDR1 and CDR2 sequences are MNHNY and SVGAGI (reference sequence). The CDR3 runs to 13 residues. The V end lost 10 bases, the J end lost 4 bases, and 14 bases lay between the germline ends. This chain's CDR3 is CATLPLLYNEQFF. CDR3 DNA: TGTGCCACCCTCCCACTCTTGTACAATGAGCAGTTCTTC.

V and J are TRBV28 and TRBJ2-2; no clear D gene. The V end was cut by 8 bases, the J end by 3 bases, with 16 bases between. The CDR3 is made up of 15 amino acids. Germline V gene lookup returns CDR1 MDHEN and CDR2 SYDVKM. The CDR3 loop reads CASLSSRSYTGELFF. The CDR3 bases are TGTGCCAGCCTATCTTCACGATCTTACACCGGGGAGCTGTTTTTT.

V usage is TRBV7-2 and J usage is TRBJ1-2, with a weak D call TRBD1 (6 bases). V was pared by 5 bases and J by 1 base, with 14 bases between. Germline assignment: CDR1 SGHTA and CDR2 FQGNSA. This CDR3 is 15 amino acids long. CDR3 amino acids: CASSRHRQDNYGYTF. The CDR3 nucleotides are TGTGCCAGCAGCAGACATCGACAGGATAACTATGGCTACACCTTC.

The CDR3 region has the DNA TGTGCCAGCAGTGAAGCGAATGGAAGAGGATCCTACGAGCAGTACGTC. Translation: CASSEANGRGSYEQYV. This chain joins TRBV6-1 and TRBJ2-7, with unresolved D. Germline CDR1 and CDR2: MNHNS and SASEGT. The germline V and J ends were trimmed by 0 bases and 1 base, with 13 bases remaining between them. This CDR3 has 16 amino acids.

The rearrangement joins TRBV6-5 to TRBJ2-1; 11 bases agree with TRBD2. The V and J ends lost 5 bases and 5 bases, in that order; junction bases with no gene match: 5. CDR3 size: 15 residues. The germline V gene has CDR1 MNHEY and CDR2 SVGAGI. In DNA, the CDR3 is TGTGCCAGCAGTACTAGCGGGAGTCTTGACAATGAGCAGTTCTTC. It is translated as CASSTSGSLDNEQFF.

The chain has TRBV18 and TRBJ1-1; the match to TRBD1 covers 10 bases. V lost 3 bases and J lost 3; bases outside the gene matches: 4. Per the germline V gene, CDR1 is KGHSH and CDR2 is LQKENI. The CDR3 is 15 residues long. The CDR3 DNA follows: TGTGCCAGCTCACCTCGGACAGGGGGGGACACTGAAGCTTTCTTT. This translates into CASSPRTGGDTEAFF.

The rearrangement links TRBV5-8 to TRBJ2-7; 11 positions match TRBD2. CDR3 length: 16 residues. The V gene's germline CDR1 is SGHTS and CDR2 YDEGEE. Trimming took 4 bases from V and 7 from J; bases not matched to a gene: 13. The CDR3 DNA follows: TGTGCCAGCAGCCAAATTAGCGGGAGGGCCGGTAGGGAGCAGTACTTC. Its translation is CASSQISGRAGREQYF.

This clone turned up a few times. V usage is TRBV28 and J usage is TRBJ2-3, with 10 bases matching TRBD2. J was trimmed by 2 bases and V by 2 bases; bases with no gene match: 4. Germline CDR1 reads MDHEN; CDR2 reads SYDVKM. This CDR3 has 16 amino acids. The CDR3 sequence is CASSLGTSEDTDTQYF. CDR3 nucleotides: TGTGCCAGCAGTTTAGGGACTAGCGAAGACACAGATACGCAGTATTTT.

The chain carries TRBV19 and TRBJ1-2; D is possibly TRBD1 (6 bases). The CDR3 is 17 amino acids. The germline CDR1 and CDR2 sequences are LNHDA and SQIVND (reference sequence). V was cut by 4 bases and J by 2 bases, with 20 bases left in between. The CDR3 DNA sequence: TGTGCCAGTAGTAAGAGTGGGGATCAGGGGCCAAACTATGGCTACACCTTC. Residues: CASSKSGDQGPNYGYTF. The variable domain in full, completed from reference TRBV19 and TRBJ1-2, reads DGGITQSPKYLFRKEGQNVTLSCEQNLNHDAMYWYRQDPGQGLRLIYYSQIVNDFQKGDIAEGYSVSREKKESFPLTVTSAQKNPTAFYLCASSKSGDQGPNYGYTFGSGTRLTVV.

As DNA, the CDR3 is TGTGCCAGCATCCGGGACATTGAAGCTTTCTTT. Protein sequence: CASIRDIEAFF. This rearrangement joins TRBV2 to TRBJ1-1; weak D call: TRBD1 (6 bases). Germline V gene data show CDR1 as SNHLY and CDR2 as FYNNEI. The CDR3 runs 11 residues. V dropped 7 bases and J dropped 7 bases, with 10 bases sitting between them.

This chain joins TRBV2 and TRBJ1-4; a possible D gene is TRBD1 (5 bases). CDR1 is SNHLY, CDR2 FYNNEI, per germline. CDR3 size: 16 residues. The V and J ends lost 3 bases and 8 bases respectively, with 19 bases between them. The CDR3 loop is CASSDYQGARMEKLFF. In nucleotides, the CDR3 is TGTGCCAGCAGTGACTACCAGGGTGCACGGATGGAAAAACTGTTTTTT.

The CDR3 bases are TGCGCCAGCAGCTTTGAAGGGACAGGCGGCACAGATACGCAGTATTTT. This codes for CASSFEGTGGTDTQYF. The chain employs TRBV5-1 and TRBJ2-3, with 8 bases identical to TRBD1. The J segment lost 1 base and the V segment lost 2 bases, leaving 6 bases of the junction unmatched. The CDR3 totals 16 residues. The germline V gene encodes CDR1 SGHRS and CDR2 YFSETQ.

The chain couples TRBV25-1 to TRBJ1-1, with 7 bases matching TRBD1. Germline CDR1 is MGHDK and CDR2 is SYGVNS. The CDR3 is 11 amino acids. The ends lost 3 bases at V and 11 bases at J; junction bases unmatched: 3. CDR3 amino acids: CASSDGTEAFF. The DNA of the CDR3 is TGTGCCAGCAGTGATGGGACAGAGGCTTTCTTT.

J is TRBJ2-1 and V is TRBV2, with TRBD2 identical over 8 bases. Germline V gene lookup returns CDR1 SNHLY and CDR2 FYNNEI. V trimming: 6 bases; J trimming: 8 bases; junction bases outside the gene matches: 12. CDR3 length: 15 residues. The CDR3 loop is CASSASGSGWDEQFF. The CDR3 DNA is TGTGCCAGCAGCGCGAGCGGGAGCGGTTGGGATGAGCAGTTCTTC.

V usage is TRBV7-9 and J usage is TRBJ2-2; D remains ambiguous. The V end lost 0 bases, the J end lost 4 bases, and 6 bases lay between the germline ends. The germline CDR1 and CDR2 sequences are SEHNR and FQNEAQ (reference sequence). The CDR3 extends over 14 amino acids. CDR3 amino acids: CASSLALPTGELFF. DNA of the CDR3: TGTGCCAGCAGCTTAGCACTGCCCACCGGGGAGCTGTTTTTT.

This chain connects TRBV5-4 to TRBJ2-2; tentatively, D is TRBD2 (7 bases). The CDR3 sequence is 14 residues long. Trimming removed 9 bases from V and 1 base from J, with 13 bases in between. Germline V CDR1 and CDR2: SGHNT, YYREEE (reference sequence). The CDR3 protein is CATEGGGNTGELFF. In nucleotides, the CDR3 is TGTGCCACCGAAGGGGGGGGGAACACCGGGGAGCTGTTTTTT.

J is TRBJ2-1 and V is TRBV29-1, with 9 bases that match TRBD2. The J segment lost 3 bases and the V segment lost 4 bases, leaving 4 bases of the junction unmatched. The CDR3 is 14 amino acids. CDR1 SQVTM and CDR2 ANQGSEA come from the germline V gene. CDR3 in amino acids: CSVVWREGYNEQFF. CDR3 coding DNA: TGCAGCGTTGTTTGGCGGGAGGGCTACAATGAGCAGTTCTTC.

This sequence joins TRBV5-1 and TRBJ1-6, with D possibly matching TRBD1 (5 bases). Trimming cost V 0 bases and J 7 bases, with 14 bases left between them. The CDR3 spans 16 residues. In germline, CDR1 is SGHRS, CDR2 YFSETQ. CDR3 protein: CASSLVVGEGNSPLHF. For the CDR3, the DNA is TGCGCCAGCAGCTTGGTTGTAGGGGAAGGGAATTCACCCCTCCACTTT.

The chain links TRBV28 to TRBJ1-2, with unresolved D. The CDR3 runs to 14 residues. Germline V lookup: CDR1 MDHEN, CDR2 SYDVKM. Trimming removed 8 bases from V and 0 bases from J, with 13 bases in between. The CDR3 spells CASGTESANYGYTF. The CDR3 DNA reads TGTGCCAGCGGAACAGAATCAGCTAACTATGGCTACACCTTC.

This clone was counted only a few times. This CDR3 reads CASSLRLQGTEAFF. CDR3 sequence (DNA): TGTGCCAGCAGTCTACGATTACAGGGAACTGAAGCTTTCTTT. The gene calls are TRBV27 and TRBJ1-1, with D possibly matching TRBD1 (6 bases). Trimming removed 5 bases at V and 5 bases at J, with 15 bases between. From germline, CDR1 is MNHEY and CDR2 SMNVEV (reference sequence). CDR3 size: 14 residues.

This sequence joins TRBV6-1 and TRBJ2-7; D unclear. CDR1 is MNHNS and CDR2 is SASEGT in the germline V gene. V lost 5 bases, J lost 3 bases, and 11 bases lay in between. CDR3 length: 13 residues. CDR3 sequence: CASSKFTDYEQYV. As DNA, the CDR3 is TGTGCCAGCAGTAAATTTACAGACTACGAGCAGTACGTC.

The chain couples TRBV6-1 to TRBJ1-4; D is unclear. V lost 8 bases to trimming and J lost 5 bases, with 9 bases between them. Germline V CDR1 and CDR2: MNHNS, SASEGT. CDR3 size: 12 residues. For the CDR3, the DNA is TGTGCCAGCGGTGTAGTGAATGAAAAACTGTTTTTT. This translates into CASGVVNEKLFF.

This clone has more than one count but fewer than ten. This chain's CDR3 is CASSLGRYSNQPQHF. The CDR3 nucleotides are TGTGCCAGCAGCTTGGGCAGGTATAGCAATCAGCCCCAGCATTTT. V is TRBV5-6 and J is TRBJ1-5; D is uncertain. V was clipped by 0 bases and J by 0 bases, with 7 bases between them. The CDR3 is 15 amino acids. The germline V gene has CDR1 SGHDT and CDR2 YYEEEE.

The J gene is TRBJ2-3, the V gene TRBV27; maybe TRBD2 (7 bases). The length of the CDR3 is 17 residues. The germline V gene encodes CDR1 MNHEY and CDR2 SMNVEV (reference sequence). The ends were cut back, 4 bases at V and 2 bases at J, with 19 bases in the middle. The CDR3 nucleotides read TGTGCCAGCAGTTCCCCTCGGGGGGCCCTTAACACAGATACGCAGTATTTT. Its translation is CASSSPRGALNTDTQYF.

This chain joins TRBV5-1 and TRBJ2-2; 7 nucleotides agree with TRBD1. Trimming removed 0 bases from V and 7 bases from J; junction bases left unmatched: 9. Germline lookup yields CDR1 SGHRS and CDR2 YFSETQ. The CDR3 covers 16 residues. The CDR3 DNA follows: TGCGCCAGCAGCTTGGCCATAATAGGGGGCGGCGGGGAGCTGTTTTTT. Amino acids: CASSLAIIGGGGELFF.

With respect to this clone: This same CDR3 is encoded by further DNA sequences in the sample. CDR3 protein: CASRRAGLGTYNEQFF. CDR3 coding DNA: TGTGCCAGTAGAAGAGCGGGACTAGGAACCTACAATGAGCAGTTCTTC. V and J are TRBV19 and TRBJ2-1; 8 nucleotides match TRBD2. This CDR3 has 16 residues. Trimming took 6 bases from V and 2 from J; bases not matched to a gene: 9. Germline CDR1 and CDR2: LNHDA and SQIVND (reference sequence).

This clone was seen only once. This chain uses TRBV13 with TRBJ1-4, with D perhaps TRBD1 (6 bases). Germline-derived CDR1 and CDR2 are PRHDT and FYEKMQ (reference sequence). This CDR3 region has 15 residues. The V gene lost 4 bases and the J gene lost 1 base, with 10 bases spanning the gap. The CDR3 sequence is CASSSQGLTNEKLFF. The CDR3 nucleotides read TGTGCCAGCAGCTCACAGGGTTTAACTAATGAAAAACTGTTTTTT.

In the case of this clone: An end of the junction differs from the germline gene, which may be a read error. The CDR3 loop is CANSLEAVAGNQPQHF. CDR3 DNA: TGTGCCAACAGCTTAGAGGCGGTAGCGGGCAATCAGCCCCAGCATTTT. The chain has TRBV7-8 and TRBJ1-5, with D unclear. Looked up from germline, CDR1 is SGHVS and CDR2 is FQNEAQ. CDR3 length: 16 amino acids.